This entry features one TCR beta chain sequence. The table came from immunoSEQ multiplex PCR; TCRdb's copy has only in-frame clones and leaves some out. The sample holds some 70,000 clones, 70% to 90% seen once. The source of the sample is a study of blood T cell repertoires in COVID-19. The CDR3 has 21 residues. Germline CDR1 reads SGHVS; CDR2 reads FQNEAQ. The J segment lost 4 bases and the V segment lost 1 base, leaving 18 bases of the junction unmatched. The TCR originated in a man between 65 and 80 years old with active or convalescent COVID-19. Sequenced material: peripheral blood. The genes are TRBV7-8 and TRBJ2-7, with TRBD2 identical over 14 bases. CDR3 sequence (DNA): TGTGCCAGCAGCTTAGAAGTAGGGGGGTGGGGACTAGCGGGAGATAGGTACGAGCAGTACTTC. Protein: CASSLEVGGWGLAGDRYEQYF.